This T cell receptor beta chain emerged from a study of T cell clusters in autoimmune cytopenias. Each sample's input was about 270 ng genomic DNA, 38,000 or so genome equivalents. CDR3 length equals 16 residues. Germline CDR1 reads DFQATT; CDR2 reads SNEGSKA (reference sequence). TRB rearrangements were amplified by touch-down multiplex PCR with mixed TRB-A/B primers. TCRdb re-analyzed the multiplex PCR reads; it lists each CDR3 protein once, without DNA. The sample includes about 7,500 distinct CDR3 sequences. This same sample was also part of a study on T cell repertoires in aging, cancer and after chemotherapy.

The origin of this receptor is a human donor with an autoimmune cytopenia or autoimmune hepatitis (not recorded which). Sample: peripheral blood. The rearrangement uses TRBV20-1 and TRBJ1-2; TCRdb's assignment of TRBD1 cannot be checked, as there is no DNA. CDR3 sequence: CSARDTGTGHIYGYTF.